The T cell receptor beta chain under discussion was sequenced for a study of cytomegalovirus exposure and HLA in healthy donors. General study findings and limits: TCR beta sequences numbering more than 15,000 were associated with HLA alleles at 0.05 false discovery rate in a later analysis.

PCR employed 60 Vbeta and 13 Jbeta primers. Only in-frame clones appear in the TCRdb table, and some are missing; sequencing was by immunoSEQ multiplex PCR. This sample has approximately 170,000 clones, with over 60% found just once. Germline assignment: CDR1 SGHVS and CDR2 FQNEAQ. CDR3 length equals 14 residues. On this clone: Its antigen is not identified.

Sequencing was carried out using PBMCs. The genes are TRBV7-8 and TRBJ2-5; D is possibly TRBD2 (5 bases). The J call may be in error: the DNA end matches TRBJ2-7 better. The receptor comes from a man in his thirties or forties in good health and CMV-seropositive. CDR3 sequence (DNA): TGTGCCAGCAGCCCTTGGAGGCCCGAATACGAGCAGTACTTC. This encodes CASSPWRPEYEQYF.